This is a list of T cell receptor beta chains from one sample in a study of T cell responses to AZD1222 COVID-19 vaccine. The repertoire was sequenced with immunoSEQ multiplex PCR; TCRdb's copy has only in-frame clones and lacks some. The sample consists of more than 140,000 clones, roughly 90% of them appearing once. Specimen: peripheral blood, collected on day 0 of AZD1222 vaccination. These receptors were collected from an adult in good health. CDR3s include the opening cysteine and the closing phenylalanine or tryptophan. The D gene is left open where the match is weak.

v_call	d_call	j_call	cdr3_aa
TRBV20-1	TRBD1	TRBJ1-1	CSAKNRGKAFF
TRBV7-8	NA	TRBJ2-2	CASSPTTVNTGELFF
TRBV6-5	NA	TRBJ1-5	CASSYTYSNQPQHF
TRBV19	NA	TRBJ1-3	CASSTGLGNTIYF
TRBV9	NA	TRBJ2-7	CASSVSSYSYEQYF
TRBV21-1	NA	TRBJ1-1	CASSKAKGGGTEAFF
TRBV4-3	NA	TRBJ2-7	CASSQETGFSTPYEQYF
TRBV13	NA	TRBJ2-7	CASSLSDRHEQYF
TRBV7-3	TRBD1	TRBJ1-1	CASSGGQPIPFF
TRBV5-6	NA	TRBJ1-1	CASSLGDTEAFF
TRBV21-1	NA	TRBJ2-1	CASSMAGTPPEGSYNEQFF
TRBV12-3/TRBV12-4	NA	TRBJ1-2	CASSTDFYGYTF
TRBV29-1	TRBD2	TRBJ2-1	CSVQTSGRSSYNEQFF
TRBV7-3	NA	TRBJ2-2	CASSLEFGTGELFF
TRBV7-9	NA	TRBJ1-2	CASSLAGRFDYGYTF
TRBV5-1	NA	TRBJ2-3	CASSPTLGTRPSSQYF
TRBV13	NA	TRBJ1-1	CASSLVWDKREDTEAFF
TRBV13	NA	TRBJ1-2	CASSPGGSGYTF
TRBV2	TRBD1	TRBJ2-1	CASSELGQGTNEQFF
TRBV5-6	NA	TRBJ1-5	CASSQGGGGDQPQHF
TRBV18	NA	TRBJ2-7	CASSPRFSYEQYF
TRBV5-1	TRBD1	TRBJ2-7	CASSTGQGGYYEQYF
TRBV2	NA	TRBJ2-5	CASGRGGADQETQYF
TRBV29-1	TRBD1	TRBJ2-7	CSVSDRVTEQYF
TRBV5-1	TRBD2	TRBJ2-1	CASSLGFGGRTVDEQFF
TRBV6-2/TRBV6-3	TRBD1	TRBJ1-1	CASSYVQGGMNTEAFF
TRBV5-4	TRBD2	TRBJ2-7	CASSLVGTSGKRGYEQYF
TRBV5-1	NA	TRBJ2-1	CASSLAGTPEQFF
TRBV6-5	NA	TRBJ1-5	CASKSGRWQPQHF
TRBV30	NA	TRBJ2-3	CAWSVLEGKITYTQYF
TRBV7-3	NA	TRBJ2-3	CASSTGSTDTQYF
TRBV2	NA	TRBJ1-6	CASSDWGKGSYNSPLHF
TRBV24-1	TRBD1	TRBJ1-2	CATRKTGKGYGYTF
TRBV29-1	NA	TRBJ1-3	CSARGGASGNTIYF
TRBV7-2	NA	TRBJ2-5	CASTAGLSGETQYF
TRBV6-4	TRBD1	TRBJ1-2	CASRRDRNYGYTF
TRBV4-3	NA	TRBJ2-3	CASSQHPGGDTQYF
TRBV27	TRBD1	TRBJ1-6	CASSLTGGGSALHF
TRBV18	NA	TRBJ1-2	CASSPTGPGDGYTF
TRBV6-5	TRBD1	TRBJ2-7	CASSLLPGQIYEQYF